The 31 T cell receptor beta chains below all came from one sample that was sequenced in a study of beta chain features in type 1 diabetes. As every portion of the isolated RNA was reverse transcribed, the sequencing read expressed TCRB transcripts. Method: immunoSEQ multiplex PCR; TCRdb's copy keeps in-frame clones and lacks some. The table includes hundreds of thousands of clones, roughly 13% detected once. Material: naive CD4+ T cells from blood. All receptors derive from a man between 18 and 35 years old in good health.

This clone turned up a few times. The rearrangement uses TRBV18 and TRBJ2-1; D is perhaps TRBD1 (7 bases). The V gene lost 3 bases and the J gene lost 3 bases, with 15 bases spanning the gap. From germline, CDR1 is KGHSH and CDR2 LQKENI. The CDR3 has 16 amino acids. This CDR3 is CASSPPGRGDYNEQFF. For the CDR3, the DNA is TGTGCCAGCTCACCCCCTGGCAGGGGGGACTACAATGAGCAGTTCTTC.

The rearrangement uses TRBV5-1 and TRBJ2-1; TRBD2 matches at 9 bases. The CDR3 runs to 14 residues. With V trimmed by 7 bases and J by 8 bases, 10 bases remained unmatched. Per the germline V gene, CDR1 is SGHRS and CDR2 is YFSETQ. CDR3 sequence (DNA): TGCGCCAGCTACTTAGCGGGAGCGGGGGATGAGCAGTTCTTC. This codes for CASYLAGAGDEQFF.

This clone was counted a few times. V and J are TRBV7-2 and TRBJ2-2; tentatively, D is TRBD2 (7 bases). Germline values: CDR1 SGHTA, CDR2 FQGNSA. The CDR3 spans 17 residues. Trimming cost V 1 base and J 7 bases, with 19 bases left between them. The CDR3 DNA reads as TGTGCCAGCAGCTTAGTAGGTGGGGGGGCCGGAGACGGGGAGCTGTTTTTT. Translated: CASSLVGGGAGDGELFF.

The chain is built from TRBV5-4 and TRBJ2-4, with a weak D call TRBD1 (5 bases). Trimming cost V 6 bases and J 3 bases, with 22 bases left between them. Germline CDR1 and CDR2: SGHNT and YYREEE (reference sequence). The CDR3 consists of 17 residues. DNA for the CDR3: TGTGCCAGCACCCCAAGGCCAGGGCCCGTAGGCAAAAACATTCAGTACTTC. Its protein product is CASTPRPGPVGKNIQYF.

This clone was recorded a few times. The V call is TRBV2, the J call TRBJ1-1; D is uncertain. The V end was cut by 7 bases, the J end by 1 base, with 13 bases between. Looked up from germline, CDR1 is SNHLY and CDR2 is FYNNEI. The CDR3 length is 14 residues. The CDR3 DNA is TGTGCCAGCACCGGAGACTTCCAGAACACTGAAGCTTTCTTT. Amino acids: CASTGDFQNTEAFF.

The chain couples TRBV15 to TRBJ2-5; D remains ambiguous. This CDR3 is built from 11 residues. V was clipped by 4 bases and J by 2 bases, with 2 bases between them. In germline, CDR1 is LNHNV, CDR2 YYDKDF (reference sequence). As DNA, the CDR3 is TGTGCCACCAGCATACAAGAGACCCAGTACTTC. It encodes CATSIQETQYF.

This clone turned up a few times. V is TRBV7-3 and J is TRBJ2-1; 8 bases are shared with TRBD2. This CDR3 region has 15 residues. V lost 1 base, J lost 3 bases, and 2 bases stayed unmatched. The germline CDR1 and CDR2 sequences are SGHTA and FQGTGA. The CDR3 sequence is CASSLMAGGYNEQFF. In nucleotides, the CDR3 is TGTGCCAGCAGCTTAATGGCGGGAGGCTACAATGAGCAGTTCTTC.

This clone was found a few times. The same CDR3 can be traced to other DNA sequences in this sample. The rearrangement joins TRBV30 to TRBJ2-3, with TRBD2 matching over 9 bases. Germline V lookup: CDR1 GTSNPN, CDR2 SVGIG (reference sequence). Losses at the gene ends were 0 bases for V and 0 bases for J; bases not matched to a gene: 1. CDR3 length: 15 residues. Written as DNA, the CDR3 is TGTGCCTGGAGTGTACTAGCGGGTAGCACAGATACGCAGTATTTT. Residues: CAWSVLAGSTDTQYF.

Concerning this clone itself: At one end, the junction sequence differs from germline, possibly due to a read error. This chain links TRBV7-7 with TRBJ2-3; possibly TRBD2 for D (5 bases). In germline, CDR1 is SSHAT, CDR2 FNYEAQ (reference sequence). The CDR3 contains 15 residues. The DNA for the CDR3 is TGTGCTAGCAGCGATCCGACTATAAGCACAGATACGCAGTATTTT. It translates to CASSDPTISTDTQYF.

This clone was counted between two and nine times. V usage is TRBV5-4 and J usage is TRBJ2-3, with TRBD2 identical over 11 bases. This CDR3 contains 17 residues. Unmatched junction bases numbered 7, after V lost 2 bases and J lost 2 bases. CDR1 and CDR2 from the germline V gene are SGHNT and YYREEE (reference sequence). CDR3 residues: CASSFRLAGGTTDTQYF. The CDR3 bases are TGTGCCAGCAGCTTCCGGCTAGCGGGGGGCACCACAGATACGCAGTATTTT.

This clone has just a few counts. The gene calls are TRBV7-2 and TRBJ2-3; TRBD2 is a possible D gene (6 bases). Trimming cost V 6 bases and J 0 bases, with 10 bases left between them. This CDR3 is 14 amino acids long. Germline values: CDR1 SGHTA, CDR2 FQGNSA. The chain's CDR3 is CASSWAGSTDTQYF. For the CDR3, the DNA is TGTGCCAGCAGTTGGGCGGGAAGCACAGATACGCAGTATTTT.

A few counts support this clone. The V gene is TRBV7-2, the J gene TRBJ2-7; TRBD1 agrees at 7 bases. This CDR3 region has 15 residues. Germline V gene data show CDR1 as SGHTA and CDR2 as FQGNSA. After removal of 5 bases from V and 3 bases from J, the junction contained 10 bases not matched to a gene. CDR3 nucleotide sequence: TGTGCCAGCAGCCCCCCCTGGGCAGGGGGCTACGAGCAGTACTTC. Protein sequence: CASSPPWAGGYEQYF. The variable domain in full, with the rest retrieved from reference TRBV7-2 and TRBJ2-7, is GAGVSQSPSNKVTEKGKDVELRCDPISGHTALYWYRQSLGQGLEFLIYFQGNSAPDKSGLPSDRFSAERTGGSVSTLTIQRTQQEDSAVYLCASSPPWAGGYEQYFGPGTRLTVT.

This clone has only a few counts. CDR3 sequence (DNA): TGTGCCAGCAGCTCCCTTACGACAGGGGACGGCTACACCTTC. Encoded protein: CASSSLTTGDGYTF. The genes are TRBV7-9 and TRBJ1-2, with TRBD1 identical over 8 bases. CDR1 and CDR2 (germline): SEHNR, FQNEAQ (reference sequence). With V trimmed by 4 bases and J by 8 bases, 9 bases remained unmatched. This CDR3 is 14 amino acids long.

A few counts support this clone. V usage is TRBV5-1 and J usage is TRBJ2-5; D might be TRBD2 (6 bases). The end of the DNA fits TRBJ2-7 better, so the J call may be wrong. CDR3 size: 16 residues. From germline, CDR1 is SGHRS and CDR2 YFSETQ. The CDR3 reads CASSLGDAAGSYEQYF. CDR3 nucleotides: TGCGCCAGCAGCTTGGGGGACGCGGCGGGATCCTACGAGCAGTACTTC.

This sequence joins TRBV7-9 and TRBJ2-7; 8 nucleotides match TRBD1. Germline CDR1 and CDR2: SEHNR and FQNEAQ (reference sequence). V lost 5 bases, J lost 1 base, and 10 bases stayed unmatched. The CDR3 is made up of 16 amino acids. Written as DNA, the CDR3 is TGTGCCAGCAGCCGCTACGGACAGGGCTCTTCCTACGAGCAGTACTTC. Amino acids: CASSRYGQGSSYEQYF.

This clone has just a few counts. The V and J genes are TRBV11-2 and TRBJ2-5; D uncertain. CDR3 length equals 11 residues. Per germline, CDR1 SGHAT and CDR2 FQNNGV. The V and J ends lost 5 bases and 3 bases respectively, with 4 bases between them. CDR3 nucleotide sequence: TGTGCCAGCAGCGCGAAAGAGACCCAGTACTTC. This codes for CASSAKETQYF.

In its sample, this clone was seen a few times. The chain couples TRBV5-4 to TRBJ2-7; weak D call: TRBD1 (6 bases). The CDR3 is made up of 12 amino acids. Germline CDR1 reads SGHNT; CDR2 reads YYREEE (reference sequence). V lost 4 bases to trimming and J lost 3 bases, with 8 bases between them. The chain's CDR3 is CASSKTGYEQYF. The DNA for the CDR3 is TGTGCCAGCAGCAAGACAGGCTACGAGCAGTACTTC.

CDR3 residues: CASSLRLQRANYGYTF. The CDR3, as DNA: TGTGCCAGCAGCTTGCGACTCCAGCGAGCTAACTATGGCTACACCTTC. This chain links TRBV5-6 with TRBJ1-2; D remains unclear. CDR3 length: 16 amino acids. Trimming removed 1 base from V and 0 bases from J, with 13 bases in between. In germline, CDR1 is SGHDT, CDR2 YYEEEE.

This CDR3 reads CASSLTGEWAGELFF. DNA for the CDR3: TGTGCCAGTAGCCTTACAGGGGAATGGGCCGGGGAGCTGTTTTTT. The rearrangement uses TRBV19 and TRBJ2-2; 7 nucleotides align to TRBD1. V gave up 6 bases and J gave up 6 bases; unmatched junction bases: 10. Germline V gene lookup returns CDR1 LNHDA and CDR2 SQIVND (reference sequence). The CDR3 runs 15 residues. The whole variable domain, filled in from reference TRBV19 and TRBJ2-2, reads DGGITQSPKYLFRKEGQNVTLSCEQNLNHDAMYWYRQDPGQGLRLIYYSQIVNDFQKGDIAEGYSVSREKKESFPLTVTSAQKNPTAFYLCASSLTGEWAGELFFGEGSRLTVL.

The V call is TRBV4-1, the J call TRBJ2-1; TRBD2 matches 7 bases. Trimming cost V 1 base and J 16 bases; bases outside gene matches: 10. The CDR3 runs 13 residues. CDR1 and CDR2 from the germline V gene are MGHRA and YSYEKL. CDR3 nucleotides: TGCGCCAGCAGCCAAGCGGGACTAACCTTCCGTTTCTTC. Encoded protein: CASSQAGLTFRFF.

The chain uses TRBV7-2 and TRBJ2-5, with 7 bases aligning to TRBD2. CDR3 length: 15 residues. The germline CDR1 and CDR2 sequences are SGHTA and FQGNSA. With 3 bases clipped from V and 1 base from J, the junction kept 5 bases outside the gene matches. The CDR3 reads CASSFSPSGQETQYF. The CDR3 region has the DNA TGTGCCAGCAGCTTTTCCCCTAGCGGCCAAGAGACCCAGTACTTC.

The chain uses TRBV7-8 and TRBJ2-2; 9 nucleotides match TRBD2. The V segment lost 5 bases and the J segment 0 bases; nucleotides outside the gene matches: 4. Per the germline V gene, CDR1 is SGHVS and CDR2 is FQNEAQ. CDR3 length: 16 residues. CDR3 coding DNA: TGTGCCAGCAGCCCGCGGGAGGGCTCGAACACCGGGGAGCTGTTTTTT. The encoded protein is CASSPREGSNTGELFF.

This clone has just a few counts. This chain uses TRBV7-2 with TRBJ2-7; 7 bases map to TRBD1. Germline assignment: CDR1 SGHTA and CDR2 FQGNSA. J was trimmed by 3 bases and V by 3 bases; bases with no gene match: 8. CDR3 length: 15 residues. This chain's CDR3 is CASSLVGQLNYEQYF. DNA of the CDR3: TGTGCCAGCAGCTTGGTGGGACAGCTGAACTACGAGCAGTACTTC.

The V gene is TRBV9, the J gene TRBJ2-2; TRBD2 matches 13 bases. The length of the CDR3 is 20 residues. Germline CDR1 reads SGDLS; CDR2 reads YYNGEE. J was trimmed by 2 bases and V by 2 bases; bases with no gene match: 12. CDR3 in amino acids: CASSVHLLLAGGYNTGELFF. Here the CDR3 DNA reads TGTGCCAGCAGCGTCCATCTCCTACTAGCGGGGGGGTACAACACCGGGGAGCTGTTTTTT.

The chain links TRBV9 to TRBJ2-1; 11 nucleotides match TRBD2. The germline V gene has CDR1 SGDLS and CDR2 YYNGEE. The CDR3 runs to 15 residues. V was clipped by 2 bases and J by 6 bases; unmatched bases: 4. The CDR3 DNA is TGTGCCAGCAGCGTCCCCGGGACTAGCGGCAATGAGCAGTTCTTC. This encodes CASSVPGTSGNEQFF.

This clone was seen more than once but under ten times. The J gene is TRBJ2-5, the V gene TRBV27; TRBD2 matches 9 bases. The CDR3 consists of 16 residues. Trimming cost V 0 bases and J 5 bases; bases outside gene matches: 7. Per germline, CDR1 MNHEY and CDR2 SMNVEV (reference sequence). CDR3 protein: CASSLSLAGARETQYF. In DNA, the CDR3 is TGTGCCAGCAGTTTATCGTTAGCGGGGGCTCGTGAGACCCAGTACTTC.

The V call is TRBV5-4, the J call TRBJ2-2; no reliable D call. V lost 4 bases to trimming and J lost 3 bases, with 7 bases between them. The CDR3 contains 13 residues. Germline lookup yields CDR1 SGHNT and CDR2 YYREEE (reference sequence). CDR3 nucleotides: TGTGCCAGCAGCCAACAGTACACCGGGGAGCTGTTTTTT. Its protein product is CASSQQYTGELFF. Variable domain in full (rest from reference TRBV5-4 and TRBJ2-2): ETGVTQSPTHLIKTRGQQVTLRCSSQSGHNTVSWYQQALGQGPQFIFQYYREEENGRGNFPPRFSGLQFPNYSSELNVNALELDDSALYLCASSQQYTGELFFGEGSRLTVL.

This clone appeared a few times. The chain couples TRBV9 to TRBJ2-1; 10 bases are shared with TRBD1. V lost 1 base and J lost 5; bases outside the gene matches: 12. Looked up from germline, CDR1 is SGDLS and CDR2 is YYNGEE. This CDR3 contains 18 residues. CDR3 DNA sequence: TGTGCCAGCAGCGTATCCCTAAGTAGACAGGGGGCGAACAATGAGCAGTTCTTC. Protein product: CASSVSLSRQGANNEQFF. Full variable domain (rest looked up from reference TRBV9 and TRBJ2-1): DSGVTQTPKHLITATGQRVTLRCSPRSGDLSVYWYQQSLDQGLQFLIQYYNGEERAKGNILERFSAQQFPDLHSELNLSSLELGDSALYFCASSVSLSRQGANNEQFFGPGTRLTVL.

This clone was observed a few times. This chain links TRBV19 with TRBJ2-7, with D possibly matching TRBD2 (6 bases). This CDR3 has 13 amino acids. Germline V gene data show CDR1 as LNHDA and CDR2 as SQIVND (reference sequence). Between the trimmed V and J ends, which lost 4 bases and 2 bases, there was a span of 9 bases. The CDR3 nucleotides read TGTGCCAGTAGTAGGAGGGAGGCCTACGAGCAGTACTTC. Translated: CASSRREAYEQYF.

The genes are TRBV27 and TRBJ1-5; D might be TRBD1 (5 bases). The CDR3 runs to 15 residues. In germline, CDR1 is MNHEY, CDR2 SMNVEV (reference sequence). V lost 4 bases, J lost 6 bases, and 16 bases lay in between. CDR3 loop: CASSWNGGGGQPQHF. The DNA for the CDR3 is TGTGCCAGCAGTTGGAACGGGGGAGGCGGTCAGCCCCAGCATTTT.

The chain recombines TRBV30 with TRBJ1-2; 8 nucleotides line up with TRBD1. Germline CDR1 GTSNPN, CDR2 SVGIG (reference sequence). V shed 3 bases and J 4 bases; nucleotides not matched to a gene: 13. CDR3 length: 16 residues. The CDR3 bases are TGTGCCTGGAGCCGTGACCCAGGGGGCGTAATCTATGGCTACACCTTC. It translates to CAWSRDPGGVIYGYTF.